This T cell receptor (beta chain) stems from a study of blood T cells in healthy people across ages. The wider study: Roughly one uniquely barcoded beta molecule per two T cells was captured. Study observations and caveats: Donor CMV infection status was unknown, possibly confounding age-related changes in expanded clonotypes.

This clonotype has just one count. Its antigen remains unknown. With a J-beta primer mix and a sample-barcoded 5' primer, a second PCR ran roughly 7 to 11 cycles. One entry per CDR3 protein results from TCRdb running MiXCR on the 5' RACE reads. Seen here are about 1.8 million distinct CDR3 sequences, roughly 52% observed once, and the top ten hold 2% to 2.5%. The CDR3 spans 15 residues. Germline CDR1 and CDR2: SGHTA and FQGNSA. V was clipped by 1 base and J by 2 bases, with 11 bases between them. The authors isolated at least 7 million PBMCs per sample. Per individual sample, total RNA of at least 6 micrograms was extracted.

The chain recombines TRBV7-2 with TRBJ1-1; D remains ambiguous. The receptor was isolated from a woman between 35 and 50 years old in good health. What was sequenced was blood. CDR3 sequence (DNA): TGTGCCAGCAGCTTAGTAGCCCACGGTAACACTGAAGCTTTCTTT. It encodes CASSLVAHGNTEAFF.